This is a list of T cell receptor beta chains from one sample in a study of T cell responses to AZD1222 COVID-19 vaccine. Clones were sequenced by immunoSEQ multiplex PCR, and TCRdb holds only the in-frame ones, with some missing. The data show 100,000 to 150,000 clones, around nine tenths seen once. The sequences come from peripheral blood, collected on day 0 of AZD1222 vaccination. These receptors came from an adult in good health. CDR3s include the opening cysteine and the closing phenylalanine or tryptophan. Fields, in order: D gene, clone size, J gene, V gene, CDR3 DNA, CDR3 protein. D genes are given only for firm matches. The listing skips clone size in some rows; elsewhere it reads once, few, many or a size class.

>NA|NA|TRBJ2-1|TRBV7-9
TGTGCCAGCAGCCCTCGCTCCTACAATGAGCAGTTCTTC
CASSPRSYNEQFF
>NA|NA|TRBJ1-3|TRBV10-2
TGCGCCAGCAGTCAGGGCTCTGGAAACACCATATATTTT
CASSQGSGNTIYF
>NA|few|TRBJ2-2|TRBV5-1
TGCGCCAGCAGCTTGGTTGTTACCGGGGAGCTGTTTTTT
CASSLVVTGELFF
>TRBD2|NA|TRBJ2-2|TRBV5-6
TGTGCCAGCAGCCCCAGACTAGCGGGGAAGAACACCGGGGAGCTGTTTTTT
CASSPRLAGKNTGELFF
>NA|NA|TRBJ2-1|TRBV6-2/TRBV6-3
TGTGCCAGCAGTTTCCGTCAAGGAAATGAGCAGTTCTTC
CASSFRQGNEQFF
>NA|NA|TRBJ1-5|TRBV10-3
TGTGCCATCAGCCTGGGACCGGGGAGGGATCAGCCCCAGCATTTT
CAISLGPGRDQPQHF
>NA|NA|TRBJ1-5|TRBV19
TGTGCCAGTAGTACTAGGGGGTATAGCAATCAGCCCCAGCATTTT
CASSTRGYSNQPQHF
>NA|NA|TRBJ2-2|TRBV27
TGTGCCAGCAGTTTAGGGGCGTTCAGGACCGGGGAGCTGTTTTTT
CASSLGAFRTGELFF
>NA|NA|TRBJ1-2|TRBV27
TGTGCCAGCAGCCCTGGAAGGTTTTTATCCTATGGCTACACCTTC
CASSPGRFLSYGYTF
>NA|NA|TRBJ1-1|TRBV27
TGTGCCAGCAGTTTTGCCCTCTTTGGGGAAGCTTTCTTT
CASSFALFGEAFF
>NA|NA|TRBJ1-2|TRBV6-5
TGTGCCAGCAGTTACACCACCGGGACCAACTATGGCTACACCTTC
CASSYTTGTNYGYTF
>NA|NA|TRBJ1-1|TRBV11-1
TGTGCCAGCAGCTTAGCAGGGGAAGCTTTCTTT
CASSLAGEAFF
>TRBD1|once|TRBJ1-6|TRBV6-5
TGTGCCAGCAGTCGGACAGGGGGAAATTCACCCCTCCACTTT
CASSRTGGNSPLHF
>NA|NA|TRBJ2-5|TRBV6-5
TGTGCCAGCAGTTACCAACCCGGCCAAGAGACCCAGTACTTC
CASSYQPGQETQYF
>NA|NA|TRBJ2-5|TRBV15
TGTGCCACCAGCAGAGGAGACCAAGAGACCCAGTACTTC
CATSRGDQETQYF
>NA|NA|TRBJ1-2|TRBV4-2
TGTGCCAGCAGCCAAGGCGGTACACAGGGTGACGGCTACACCTTC
CASSQGGTQGDGYTF
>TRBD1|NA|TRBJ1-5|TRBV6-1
TGTGCCAGCAGTGAAGCCCCCACGACAGGGGACCTCCAGCATTTT
CASSEAPTTGDLQHF
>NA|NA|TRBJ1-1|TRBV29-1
TGCAGCGTTGCTTTTGGGGGCAAAACTGAAGCTTTCTTT
CSVAFGGKTEAFF
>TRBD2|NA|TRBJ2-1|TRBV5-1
TGCGCCAGCAGCCAGGGACTAGCGGACGGTGAGCAGTTCTTC
CASSQGLADGEQFF
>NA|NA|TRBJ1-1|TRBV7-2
TGTGCCAGCAGCTTAGGTTCGCGGGGCGTGGGCACTGAAGCTTTCTTT
CASSLGSRGVGTEAFF
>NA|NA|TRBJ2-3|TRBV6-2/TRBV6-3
TGTGCCAGCAGTTCTGAGCCTAGCACAGATACGCAGTATTTT
CASSSEPSTDTQYF
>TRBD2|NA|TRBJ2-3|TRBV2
TGTGCCAGCCGGGCGGGGGACACAGATACGCAGTATTTT
CASRAGDTDTQYF
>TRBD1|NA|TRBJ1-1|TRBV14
TGTGCCAGCAGCCAAGATCTTGGACAGGGGAACGCTGAAGCTTTCTTT
CASSQDLGQGNAEAFF
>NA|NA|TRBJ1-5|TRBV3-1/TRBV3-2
TGTGCCAGGACCCAGCCCCAGCATTTT
CARTQPQHF
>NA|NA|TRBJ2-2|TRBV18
TGTGCCAGCTCACCAATGGGGTCTGGTAGCACCGGGGAGCTGTTTTTT
CASSPMGSGSTGELFF
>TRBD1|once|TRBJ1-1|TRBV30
TGTGCCTGGAGTGCGCCAGGGGGCGCGTTTAACACTGAAGCTTTCTTT
CAWSAPGGAFNTEAFF
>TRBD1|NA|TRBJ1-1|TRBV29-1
TGCAGCGGGGGACAGGGTTGGACTGAAGCTTTCTTT
CSGGQGWTEAFF
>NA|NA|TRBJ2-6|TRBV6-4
TGTGCCAGCGCCCGCGACAGGCAGTCTGGGGCCAACGTCCTGACTTTC
CASARDRQSGANVLTF
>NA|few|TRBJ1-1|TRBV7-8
TGTGCCAGCAGCTCGGTGAACATGAACACTGAAGCTTTCTTT
CASSSVNMNTEAFF
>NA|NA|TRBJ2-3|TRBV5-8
TGTGCCAGCAGCTTGATTGTAGGGAGCACAGATACGCAGTATTTT
CASSLIVGSTDTQYF
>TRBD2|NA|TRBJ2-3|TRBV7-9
TGTGCCAGCAGCCTCGGGACTAGATTAATTACAGATACGCAGTATTTT
CASSLGTRLITDTQYF
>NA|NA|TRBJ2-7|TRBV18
TGTGCCAGCTCCCCCGGTACCTCCTACGAGCAGTACTTC
CASSPGTSYEQYF
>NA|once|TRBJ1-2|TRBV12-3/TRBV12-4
TGTGCCAGCAGTTTTCAGTCCTATGGCTACACCTTC
CASSFQSYGYTF
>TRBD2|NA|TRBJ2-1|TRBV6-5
TGTGCCAGCAGTTACGGGACTAGCGGGGGGCCTACTGAGCAGTTCTTC
CASSYGTSGGPTEQFF
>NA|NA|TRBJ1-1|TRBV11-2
TGTGCCAGCAGCTCCCATGGGGAATTGAAGACTGAAGCTTTCTTT
CASSSHGELKTEAFF
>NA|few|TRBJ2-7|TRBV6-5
TGTGCCAGCAGTTACTCGAATGTAAACGAGCAGTACTTC
CASSYSNVNEQYF
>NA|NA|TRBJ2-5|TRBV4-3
TGCGCCAGCAGCCGGACCGTAGAGGGAGGAGAGACCCAGTACTTC
CASSRTVEGGETQYF
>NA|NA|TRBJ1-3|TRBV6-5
TGTGCCAGCAGTTCCGCCTTATCTGGAAACACCATATATTTT
CASSSALSGNTIYF
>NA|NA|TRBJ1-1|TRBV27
TGTGCCAGCAGCCCGTCGGGGGATGGGGAAGCTTTCTTT
CASSPSGDGEAFF
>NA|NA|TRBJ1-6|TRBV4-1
TGCGCCAGCAGCCAAGATACACCTTATAGCTCCTATAATTCACCCCTCCACTTT
CASSQDTPYSSYNSPLHF
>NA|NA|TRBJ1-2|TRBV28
TGTGCCAGCAGAGACAGCACCTATGGCTACACCTTC
CASRDSTYGYTF